This T cell receptor beta chain is from a study of siplizumab effects on memory and regulatory T cells. With regard to this clone: Its antigen is as yet unknown.

TCRdb's table, derived via immunoSEQ multiplex PCR, lists solely in-frame clones and lacks some. The sample records roughly 100,000 clones, approximately 94% being singletons. Findings and limits, study-wide: Naive T cells looked more diverse than memory cells and looked like major alloresponse contributors. A minor fraction of alloreactive clones, and no more, mapped to unstimulated subsets. In controls, roughly 27% of mappable alloreactive CD4+ clones were Treg-derived on average, versus just under 70% with siplizumab.

After removal of 3 bases from V and 1 base from J, the junction contained 5 bases not matched to a gene. Per germline, CDR1 KGHSH and CDR2 LQKENI. CDR3 length: 15 amino acids. The clonotype comes from a human donor in good health. What was sequenced was CD4+ T cells sorted from blood. V usage is TRBV18 and J usage is TRBJ1-2, with 7 positions matching TRBD1. Written as DNA, the CDR3 is TGTGCCAGCTCACCGACGGGACAGAATAACTATGGCTACACCTTC. Translated: CASSPTGQNNYGYTF.